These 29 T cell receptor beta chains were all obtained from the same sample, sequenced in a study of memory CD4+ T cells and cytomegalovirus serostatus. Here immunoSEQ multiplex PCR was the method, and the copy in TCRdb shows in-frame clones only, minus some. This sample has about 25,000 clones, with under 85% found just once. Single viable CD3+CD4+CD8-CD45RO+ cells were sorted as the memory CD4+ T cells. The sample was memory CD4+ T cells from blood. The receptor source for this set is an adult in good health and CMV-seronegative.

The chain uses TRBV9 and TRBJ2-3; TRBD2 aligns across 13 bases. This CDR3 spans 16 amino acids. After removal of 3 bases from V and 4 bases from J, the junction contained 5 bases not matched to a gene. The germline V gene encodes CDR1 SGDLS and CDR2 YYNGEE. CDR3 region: CASSGRLAGGPDTQYF. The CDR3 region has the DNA TGTGCCAGCAGCGGACGACTAGCGGGGGGACCAGATACGCAGTATTTT.

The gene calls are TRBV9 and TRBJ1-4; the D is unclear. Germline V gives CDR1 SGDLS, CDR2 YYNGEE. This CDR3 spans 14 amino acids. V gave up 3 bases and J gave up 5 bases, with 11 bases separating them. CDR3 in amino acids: CASSAHGENEKLFF. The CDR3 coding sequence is TGTGCCAGCAGCGCACACGGTGAGAATGAAAAACTGTTTTTT.

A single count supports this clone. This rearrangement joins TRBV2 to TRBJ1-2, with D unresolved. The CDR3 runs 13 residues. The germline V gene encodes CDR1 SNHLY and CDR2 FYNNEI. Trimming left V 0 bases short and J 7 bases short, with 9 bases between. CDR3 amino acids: CASSEASSLGYTF. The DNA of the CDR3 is TGTGCCAGCAGTGAAGCGAGCTCCCTTGGCTACACCTTC.

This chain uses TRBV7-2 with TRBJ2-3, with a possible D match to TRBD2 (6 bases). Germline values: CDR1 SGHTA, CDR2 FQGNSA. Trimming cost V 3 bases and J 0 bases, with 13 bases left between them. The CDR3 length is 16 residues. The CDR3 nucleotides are TGTGCCAGCAGCTTGGGCGGGGACCCTAGCACAGATACGCAGTATTTT. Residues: CASSLGGDPSTDTQYF.

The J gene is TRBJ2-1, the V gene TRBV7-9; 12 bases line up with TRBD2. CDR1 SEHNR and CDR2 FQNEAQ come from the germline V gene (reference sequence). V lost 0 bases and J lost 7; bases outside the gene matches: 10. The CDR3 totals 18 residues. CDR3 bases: TGTGCCAGCAGCTTAGCGGCTTGGCTAGCGGGGGGGCCAAATGAGCAGTTCTTC. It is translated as CASSLAAWLAGGPNEQFF.

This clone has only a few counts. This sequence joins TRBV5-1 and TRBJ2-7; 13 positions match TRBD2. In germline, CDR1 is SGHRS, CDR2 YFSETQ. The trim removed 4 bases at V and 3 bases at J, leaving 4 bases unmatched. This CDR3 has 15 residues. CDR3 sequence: CASSTSGGAGYEQYF. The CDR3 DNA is TGCGCCAGCAGCACTAGCGGGGGGGCCGGCTACGAGCAGTACTTC.

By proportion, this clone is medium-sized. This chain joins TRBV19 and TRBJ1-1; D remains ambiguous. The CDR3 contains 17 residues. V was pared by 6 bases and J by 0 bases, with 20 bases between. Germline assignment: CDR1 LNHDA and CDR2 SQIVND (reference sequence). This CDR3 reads CASSALSDRTVNTEAFF. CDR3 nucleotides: TGTGCCAGTAGCGCCCTAAGCGATAGGACGGTGAACACTGAAGCTTTCTTT.

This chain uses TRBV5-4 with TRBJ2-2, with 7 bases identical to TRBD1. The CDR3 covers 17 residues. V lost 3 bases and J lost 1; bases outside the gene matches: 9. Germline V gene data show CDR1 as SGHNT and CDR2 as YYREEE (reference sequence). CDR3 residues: CASSSGPGQKNTGELFF. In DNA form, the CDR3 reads TGTGCCAGCAGCTCAGGGCCGGGACAGAAGAACACCGGGGAGCTGTTTTTT.

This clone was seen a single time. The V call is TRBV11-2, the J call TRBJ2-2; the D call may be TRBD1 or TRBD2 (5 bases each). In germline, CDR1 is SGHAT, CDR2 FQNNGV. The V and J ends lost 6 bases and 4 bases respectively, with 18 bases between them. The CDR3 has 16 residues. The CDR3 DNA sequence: TGTGCCAGCAGACAAGGGCAGGGCGCGGGCACCGGGGAGCTGTTTTTT. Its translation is CASRQGQGAGTGELFF.

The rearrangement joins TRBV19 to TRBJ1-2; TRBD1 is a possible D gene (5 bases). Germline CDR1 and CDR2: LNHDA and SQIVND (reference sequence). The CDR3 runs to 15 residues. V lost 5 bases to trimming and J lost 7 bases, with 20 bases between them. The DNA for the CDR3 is TGTGCCAGTAGTGCCGGGGCCGGAGGGGATCGTGGCTACACCTTC. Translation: CASSAGAGGDRGYTF.

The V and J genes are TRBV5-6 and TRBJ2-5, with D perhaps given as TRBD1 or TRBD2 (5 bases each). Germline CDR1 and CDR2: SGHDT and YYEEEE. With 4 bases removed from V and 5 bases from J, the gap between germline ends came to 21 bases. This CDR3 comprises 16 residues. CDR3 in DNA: TGTGCCAGCAGCGTGGGCGACGGGTCGGGACGGGAGACCCAGTACTTC. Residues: CASSVGDGSGRETQYF. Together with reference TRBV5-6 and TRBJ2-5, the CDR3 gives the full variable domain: DAGVTQSPTHLIKTRGQQVTLRCSPKSGHDTVSWYQQALGQGPQFIFQYYEEEERQRGNFPDRFSGHQFPNYSSELNVNALLLGDSALYLCASSVGDGSGRETQYFGPGTRLLVL.

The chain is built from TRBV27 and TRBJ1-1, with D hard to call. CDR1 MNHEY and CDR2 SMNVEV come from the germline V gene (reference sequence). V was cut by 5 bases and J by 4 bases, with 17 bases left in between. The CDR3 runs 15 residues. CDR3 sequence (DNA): TGTGCCAGCAGTCCCGACCCTCGTGTGGGCACTGAAGCTTTCTTT. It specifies CASSPDPRVGTEAFF.

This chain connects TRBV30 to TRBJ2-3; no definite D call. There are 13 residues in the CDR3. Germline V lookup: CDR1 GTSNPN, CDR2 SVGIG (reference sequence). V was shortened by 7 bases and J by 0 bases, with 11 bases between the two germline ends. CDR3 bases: TGTGCCTTGCCAAGTAGGAGCACAGATACGCAGTATTTT. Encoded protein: CALPSRSTDTQYF.

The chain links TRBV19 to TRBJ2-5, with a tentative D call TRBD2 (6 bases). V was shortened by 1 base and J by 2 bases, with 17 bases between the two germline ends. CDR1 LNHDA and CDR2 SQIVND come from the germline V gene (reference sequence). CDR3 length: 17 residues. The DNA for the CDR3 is TGTGCCAGTAGTATAGGTTCTAGGACTATCCCGCAAGAGACCCAGTACTTC. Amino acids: CASSIGSRTIPQETQYF.

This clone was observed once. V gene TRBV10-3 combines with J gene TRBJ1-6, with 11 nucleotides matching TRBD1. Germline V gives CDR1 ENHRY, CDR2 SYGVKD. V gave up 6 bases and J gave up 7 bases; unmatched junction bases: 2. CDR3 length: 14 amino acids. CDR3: CAIRGTGGNSPLHF. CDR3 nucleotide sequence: TGTGCCATCAGGGGGACAGGGGGAAATTCACCCCTCCACTTT.

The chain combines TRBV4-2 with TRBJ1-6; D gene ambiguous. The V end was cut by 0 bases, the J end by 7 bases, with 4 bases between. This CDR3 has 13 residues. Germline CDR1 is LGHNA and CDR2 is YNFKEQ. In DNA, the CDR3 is TGTGCCAGCAGCCAAGAGGCGAATTCACCCCTCCACTTT. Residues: CASSQEANSPLHF.

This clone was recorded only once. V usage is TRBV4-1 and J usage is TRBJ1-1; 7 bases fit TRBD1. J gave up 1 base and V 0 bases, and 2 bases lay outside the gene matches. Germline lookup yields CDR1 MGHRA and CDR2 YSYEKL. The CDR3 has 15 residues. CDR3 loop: CASSQETGRNTEAFF. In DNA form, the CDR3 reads TGCGCCAGCAGCCAAGAGACAGGGAGGAACACTGAAGCTTTCTTT.

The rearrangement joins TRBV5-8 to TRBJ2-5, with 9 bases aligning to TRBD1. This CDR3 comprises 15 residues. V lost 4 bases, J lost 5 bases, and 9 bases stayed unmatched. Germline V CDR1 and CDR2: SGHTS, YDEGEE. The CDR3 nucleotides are TGTGCCAGCAGCGGGGGGACAGGGACCGAGGAGACCCAGTACTTC. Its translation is CASSGGTGTEETQYF.

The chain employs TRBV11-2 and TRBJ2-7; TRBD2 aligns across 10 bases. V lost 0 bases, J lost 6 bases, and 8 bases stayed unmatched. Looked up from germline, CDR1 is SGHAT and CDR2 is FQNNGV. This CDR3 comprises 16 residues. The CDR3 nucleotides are TGTGCCAGCAGCTTAGATCCGAGCGGGGGGGCAGGCGAGCAGTACTTC. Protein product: CASSLDPSGGAGEQYF. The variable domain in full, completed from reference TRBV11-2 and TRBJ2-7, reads EAGVAQSPRYKIIEKRQSVAFWCNPISGHATLYWYQQILGQGPKLLIQFQNNGVVDDSQLPKDRFSAERLKGVDSTLKIQPAKLEDSAVYLCASSLDPSGGAGEQYFGPGTRLTVT.

DNA for the CDR3: TGTGCCAGCTCACCACCGGTGTCAGGTTGGAGAATGAACACTGAAGCTTTCTTT. Its translation: CASSPPVSGWRMNTEAFF. J is TRBJ1-1 and V is TRBV18; D not resolved. Germline values: CDR1 KGHSH, CDR2 LQKENI. This CDR3 contains 18 residues. V was cut by 0 bases and J by 0 bases, with 17 bases left in between.

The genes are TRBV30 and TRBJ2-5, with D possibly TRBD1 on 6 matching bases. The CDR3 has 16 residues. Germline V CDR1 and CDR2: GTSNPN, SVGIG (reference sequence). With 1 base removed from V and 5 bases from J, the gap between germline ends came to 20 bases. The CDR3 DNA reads TGTGCCTGGAGTGGGTTTGGGGCAGGGGCTCGGGAGACCCAGTACTTC. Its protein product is CAWSGFGAGARETQYF.

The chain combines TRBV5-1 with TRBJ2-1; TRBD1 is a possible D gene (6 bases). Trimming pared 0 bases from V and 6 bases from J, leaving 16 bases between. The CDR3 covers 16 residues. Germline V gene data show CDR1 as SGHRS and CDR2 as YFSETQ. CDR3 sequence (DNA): TGCGCCAGCAGCTTGGCACAGGGCGGGTTCGGCAATGAGCAGTTCTTC. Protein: CASSLAQGGFGNEQFF.

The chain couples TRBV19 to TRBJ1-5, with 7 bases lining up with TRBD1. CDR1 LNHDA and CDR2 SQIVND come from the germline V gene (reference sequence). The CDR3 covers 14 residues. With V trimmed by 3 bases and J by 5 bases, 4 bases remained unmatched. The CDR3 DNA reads TGTGCCAGTAGTATTATGACAGGGCATCAGCCCCAGCATTTT. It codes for CASSIMTGHQPQHF.

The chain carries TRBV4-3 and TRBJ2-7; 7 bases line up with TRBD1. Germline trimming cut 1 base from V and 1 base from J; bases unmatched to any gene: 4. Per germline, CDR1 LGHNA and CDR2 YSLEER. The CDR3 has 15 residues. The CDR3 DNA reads TGCGCCAGCAGCCAAGGTTACAGGGGATCCTACGAGCAGTACTTC. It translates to CASSQGYRGSYEQYF.

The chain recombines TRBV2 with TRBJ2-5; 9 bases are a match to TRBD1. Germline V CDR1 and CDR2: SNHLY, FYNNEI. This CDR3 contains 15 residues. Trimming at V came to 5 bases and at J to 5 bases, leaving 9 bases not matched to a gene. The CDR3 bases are TGTGCCAGCAGTATGGACAGGGGCGGTTCGGAGACCCAGTACTTC. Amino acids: CASSMDRGGSETQYF.

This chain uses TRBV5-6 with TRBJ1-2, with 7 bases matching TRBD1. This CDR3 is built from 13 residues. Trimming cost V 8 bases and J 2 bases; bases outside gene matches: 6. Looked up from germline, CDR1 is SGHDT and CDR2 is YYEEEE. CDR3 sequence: CASFRTGNYGYTF. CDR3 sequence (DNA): TGTGCCAGTTTCAGGACAGGAAACTATGGCTACACCTTC.

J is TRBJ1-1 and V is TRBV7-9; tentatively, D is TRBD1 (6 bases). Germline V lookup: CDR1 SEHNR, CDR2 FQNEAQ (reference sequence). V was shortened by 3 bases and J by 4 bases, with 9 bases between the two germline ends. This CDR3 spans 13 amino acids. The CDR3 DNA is TGTGCCAGCAGCTTTACACAGGGCACTGAAGCTTTCTTT. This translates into CASSFTQGTEAFF.

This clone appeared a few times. CDR3 in DNA: TGCGCCAGCAGCCAAGCCTCCGGACAGGGGGCCTACGAGCAGTACTTC. Protein sequence: CASSQASGQGAYEQYF. The chain carries TRBV4-1 and TRBJ2-7; 10 nucleotides line up with TRBD1. This CDR3 has 16 residues. The junction had 5 bases not matched to a gene; V was cut back by 1 base and J by 2 bases. Per the germline V gene, CDR1 is MGHRA and CDR2 is YSYEKL.

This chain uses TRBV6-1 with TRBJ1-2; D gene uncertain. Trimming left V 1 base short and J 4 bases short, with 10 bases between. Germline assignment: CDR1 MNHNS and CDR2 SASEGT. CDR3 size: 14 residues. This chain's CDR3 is CASSEGRRLYGYTF. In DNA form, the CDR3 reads TGTGCCAGCAGTGAAGGCAGGAGGCTCTATGGCTACACCTTC.